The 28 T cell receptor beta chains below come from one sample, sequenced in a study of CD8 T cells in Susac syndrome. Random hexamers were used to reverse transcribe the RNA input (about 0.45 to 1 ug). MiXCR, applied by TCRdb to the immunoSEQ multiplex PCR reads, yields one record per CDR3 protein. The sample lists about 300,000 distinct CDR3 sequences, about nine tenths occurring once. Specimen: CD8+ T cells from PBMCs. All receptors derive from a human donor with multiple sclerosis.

The CDR3 bases are TGTGCCAGCAGTTTGGGGCTAGTTGCAGATACGCAGTATTTT. Its protein is CASSLGLVADTQYF. The chain is built from TRBV27 and TRBJ2-3; a possible D gene is TRBD1 (5 bases). The CDR3 is 14 residues long. Trimming removed 3 bases from V and 4 bases from J, with 11 bases in between. CDR1 MNHEY and CDR2 SMNVEV come from the germline V gene (reference sequence).

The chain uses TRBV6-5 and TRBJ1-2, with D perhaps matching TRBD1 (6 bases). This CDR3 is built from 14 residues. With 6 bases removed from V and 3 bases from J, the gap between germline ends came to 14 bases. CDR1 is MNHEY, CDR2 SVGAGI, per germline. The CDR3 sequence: CASRTTGAHYGYTF. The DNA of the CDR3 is TGTGCCAGCAGAACGACAGGAGCCCACTATGGCTACACCTTC.

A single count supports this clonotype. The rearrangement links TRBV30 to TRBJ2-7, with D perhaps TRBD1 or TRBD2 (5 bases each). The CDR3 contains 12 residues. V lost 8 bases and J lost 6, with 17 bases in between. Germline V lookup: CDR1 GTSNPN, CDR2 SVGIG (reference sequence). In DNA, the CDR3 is TGTGCCCGAGGGGTAGTCTTTTGCGAGCAGTACTTC. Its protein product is CARGVVFCEQYF.

The CDR3 reads CATWDGWTSGRVEQFF. In nucleotides, the CDR3 is TGTGCCACGTGGGACGGATGGACTAGCGGGAGGGTAGAGCAGTTCTTC. The rearrangement uses TRBV28 and TRBJ2-1; TRBD2 matches 15 bases. This CDR3 spans 16 amino acids. V was pared by 10 bases and J by 10 bases, with 14 bases of the junction left unmatched. Germline values: CDR1 MDHEN, CDR2 SYDVKM.

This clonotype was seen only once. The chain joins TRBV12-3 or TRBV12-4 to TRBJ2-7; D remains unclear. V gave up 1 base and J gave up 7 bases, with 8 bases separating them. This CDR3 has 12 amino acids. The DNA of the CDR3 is TGTGCCAGCAGTTTAGGAAGGTGGGAGCAGTACTTC. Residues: CASSLGRWEQYF.

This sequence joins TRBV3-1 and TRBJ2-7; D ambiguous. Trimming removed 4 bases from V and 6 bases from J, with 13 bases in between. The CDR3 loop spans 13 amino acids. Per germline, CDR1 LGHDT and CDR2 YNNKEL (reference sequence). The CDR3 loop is CASSPGRAAEQYF. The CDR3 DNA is TGTGCCAGCAGCCCAGGTCGGGCTGCCGAGCAGTACTTC.

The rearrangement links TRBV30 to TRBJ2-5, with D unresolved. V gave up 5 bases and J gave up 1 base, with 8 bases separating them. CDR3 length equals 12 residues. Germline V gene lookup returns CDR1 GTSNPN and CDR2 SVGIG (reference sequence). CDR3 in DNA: TGTGCCTGGTTCAGTTCCCAAGAGACCCAGTACTTC. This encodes CAWFSSQETQYF.

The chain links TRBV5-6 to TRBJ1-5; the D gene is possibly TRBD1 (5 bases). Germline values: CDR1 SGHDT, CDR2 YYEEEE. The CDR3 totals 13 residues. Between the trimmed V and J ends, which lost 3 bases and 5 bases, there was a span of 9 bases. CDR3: CASSSPGDQPQHF. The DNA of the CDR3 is TGTGCCAGCAGCTCCCCGGGGGATCAGCCCCAGCATTTT. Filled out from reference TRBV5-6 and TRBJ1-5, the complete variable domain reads DAGVTQSPTHLIKTRGQQVTLRCSPKSGHDTVSWYQQALGQGPQFIFQYYEEEERQRGNFPDRFSGHQFPNYSSELNVNALLLGDSALYLCASSSPGDQPQHFGDGTRLSIL.

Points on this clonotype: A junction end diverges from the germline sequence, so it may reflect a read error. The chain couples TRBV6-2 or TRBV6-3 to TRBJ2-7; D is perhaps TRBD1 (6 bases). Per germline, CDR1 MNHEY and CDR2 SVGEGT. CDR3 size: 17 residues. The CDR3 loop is CASNYADGQTVPYEQYF. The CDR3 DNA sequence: TGTGCCAGCAATTACGCCGACGGACAGACAGTCCCCTACGAGCAGTACTTC.

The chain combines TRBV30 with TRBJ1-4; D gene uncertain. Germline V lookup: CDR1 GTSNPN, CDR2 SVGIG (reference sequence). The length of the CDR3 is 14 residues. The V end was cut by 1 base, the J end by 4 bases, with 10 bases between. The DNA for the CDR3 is TGTGCCTGGAGTGGGACGGCAGTTAATGAAAAACTGTTTTTT. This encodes CAWSGTAVNEKLFF.

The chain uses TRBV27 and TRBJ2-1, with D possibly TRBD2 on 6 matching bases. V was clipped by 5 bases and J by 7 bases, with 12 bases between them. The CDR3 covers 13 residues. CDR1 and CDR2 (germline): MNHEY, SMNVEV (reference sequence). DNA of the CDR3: TGTGCCAGCAGTGCTACTAGCTGGAATGAGCAGTTCTTC. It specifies CASSATSWNEQFF.

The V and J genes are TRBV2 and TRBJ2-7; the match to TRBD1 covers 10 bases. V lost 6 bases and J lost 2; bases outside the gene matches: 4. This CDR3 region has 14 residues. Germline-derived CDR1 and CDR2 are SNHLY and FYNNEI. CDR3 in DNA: TGTGCCAGCAGGGGACAGGGGAACACCTACGAGCAGTACTTC. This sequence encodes CASRGQGNTYEQYF.

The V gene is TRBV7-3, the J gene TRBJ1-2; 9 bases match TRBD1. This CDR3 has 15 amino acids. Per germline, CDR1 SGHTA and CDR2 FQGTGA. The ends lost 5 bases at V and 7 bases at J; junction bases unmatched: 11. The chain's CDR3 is CASSPNPTGGGGYTF. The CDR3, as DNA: TGTGCCAGCAGCCCAAATCCCACAGGGGGCGGTGGCTACACCTTC.

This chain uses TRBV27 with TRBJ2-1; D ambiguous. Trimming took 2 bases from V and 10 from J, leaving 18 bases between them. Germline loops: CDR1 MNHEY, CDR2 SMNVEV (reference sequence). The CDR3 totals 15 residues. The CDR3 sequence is CASSLISAVGPEQFF. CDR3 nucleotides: TGTGCCAGCAGTTTAATCAGTGCGGTCGGGCCGGAGCAGTTCTTC.

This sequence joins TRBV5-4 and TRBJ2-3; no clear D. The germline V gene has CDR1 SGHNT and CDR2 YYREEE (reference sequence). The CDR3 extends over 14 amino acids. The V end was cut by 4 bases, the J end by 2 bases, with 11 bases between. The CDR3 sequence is CASSPERPTDTQYF. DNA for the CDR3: TGTGCCAGCAGCCCGGAACGGCCCACAGATACGCAGTATTTT.

DNA of the CDR3: TGTGCCAGCAACGGTGGTAGCAATCAGCCCCAGCATTTT. It translates to CASNGGSNQPQHF. The rearrangement links TRBV7-9 to TRBJ1-5, with D unresolved. This CDR3 comprises 13 residues. The germline V gene has CDR1 SEHNR and CDR2 FQNEAQ (reference sequence). Trimming took 7 bases from V and 0 from J, leaving 7 bases between them.

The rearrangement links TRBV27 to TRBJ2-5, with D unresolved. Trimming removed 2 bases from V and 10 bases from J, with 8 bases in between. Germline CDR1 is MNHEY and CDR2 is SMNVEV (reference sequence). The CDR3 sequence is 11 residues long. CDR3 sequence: CASSLGSYQYF. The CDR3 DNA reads TGTGCCAGCAGTTTAGGGTCCTACCAGTACTTC.

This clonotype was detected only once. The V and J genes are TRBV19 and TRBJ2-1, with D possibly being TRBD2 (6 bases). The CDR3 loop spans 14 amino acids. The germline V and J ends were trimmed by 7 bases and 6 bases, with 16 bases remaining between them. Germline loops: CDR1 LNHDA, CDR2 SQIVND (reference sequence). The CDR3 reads CASTPSGTGNEQFF. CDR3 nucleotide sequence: TGTGCCAGTACCCCGTCTGGGACTGGCAATGAGCAGTTCTTC.

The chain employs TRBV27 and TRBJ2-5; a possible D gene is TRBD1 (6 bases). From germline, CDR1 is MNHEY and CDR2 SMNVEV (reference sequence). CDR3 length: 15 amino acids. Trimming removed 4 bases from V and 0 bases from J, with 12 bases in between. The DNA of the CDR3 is TGTGCCAGCAGTTCCCGACAGGTTTACCAAGAGACCCAGTACTTC. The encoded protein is CASSSRQVYQETQYF.

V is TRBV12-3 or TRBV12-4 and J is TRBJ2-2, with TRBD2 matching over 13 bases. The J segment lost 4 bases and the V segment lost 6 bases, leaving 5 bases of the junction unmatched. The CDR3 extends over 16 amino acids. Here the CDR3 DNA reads TGTGCCAGCAGGCGACTAGCGGGGGGTCTCACCGGGGAGCTGTTTTTT. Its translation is CASRRLAGGLTGELFF.

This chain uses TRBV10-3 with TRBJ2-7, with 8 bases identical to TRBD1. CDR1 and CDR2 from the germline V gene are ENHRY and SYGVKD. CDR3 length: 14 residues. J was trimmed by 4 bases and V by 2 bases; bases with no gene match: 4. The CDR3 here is CAISEPGQEYEQYF. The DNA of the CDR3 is TGTGCCATCAGTGAGCCGGGACAGGAGTACGAGCAGTACTTC.

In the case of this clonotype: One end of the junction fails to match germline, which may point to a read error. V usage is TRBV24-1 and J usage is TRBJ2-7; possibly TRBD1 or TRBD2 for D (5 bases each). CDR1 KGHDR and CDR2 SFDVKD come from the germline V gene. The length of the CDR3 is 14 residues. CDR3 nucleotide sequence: TGTGCCACCAGTGATTTATGGCTCACGGGGCATCGGAGCTTC. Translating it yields CATSDLWLTGHRSF.

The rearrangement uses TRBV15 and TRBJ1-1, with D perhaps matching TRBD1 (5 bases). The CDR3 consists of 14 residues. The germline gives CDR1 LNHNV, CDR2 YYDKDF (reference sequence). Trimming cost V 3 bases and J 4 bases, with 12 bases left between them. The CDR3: CATSSPLGGTEAFF. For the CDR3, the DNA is TGTGCCACCAGCAGCCCGTTGGGGGGCACTGAAGCTTTCTTT.

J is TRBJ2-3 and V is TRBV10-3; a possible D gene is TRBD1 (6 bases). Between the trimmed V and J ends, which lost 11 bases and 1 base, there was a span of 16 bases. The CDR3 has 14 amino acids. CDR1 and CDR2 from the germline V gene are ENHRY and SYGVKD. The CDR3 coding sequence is TGTGCCGCCAGGGGCCCGGACCGCACAGATACGCAGTATTTT. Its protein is CAARGPDRTDTQYF.

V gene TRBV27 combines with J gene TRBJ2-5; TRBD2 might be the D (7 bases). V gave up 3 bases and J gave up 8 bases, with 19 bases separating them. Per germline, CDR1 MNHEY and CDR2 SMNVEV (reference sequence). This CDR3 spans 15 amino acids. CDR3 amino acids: CASSFSWGGLETQYF. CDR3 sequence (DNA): TGTGCCAGCAGTTTCAGCTGGGGGGGCCTAGAAACCCAGTACTTC.

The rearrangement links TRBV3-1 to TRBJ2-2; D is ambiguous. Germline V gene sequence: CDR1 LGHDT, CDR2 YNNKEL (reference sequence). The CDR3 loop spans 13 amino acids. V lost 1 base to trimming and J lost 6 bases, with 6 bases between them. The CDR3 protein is CASSQAPAGELFF. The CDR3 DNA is TGTGCCAGCAGCCAAGCTCCGGCCGGGGAGCTGTTTTTT. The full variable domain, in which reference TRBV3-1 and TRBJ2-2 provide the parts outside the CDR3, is DTAVSQTPKYLVTQMGNDKSIKCEQNLGHDTMYWYKQDSKKFLKIMFSYNNKELIINETVPNRFSPKSPDKAHLNLHINSLELGDSAVYFCASSQAPAGELFFGEGSRLTVL.

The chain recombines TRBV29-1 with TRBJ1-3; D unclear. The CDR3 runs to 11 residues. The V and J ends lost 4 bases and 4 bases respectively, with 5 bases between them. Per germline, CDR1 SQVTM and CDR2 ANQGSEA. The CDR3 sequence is CSVVSGNTIYF. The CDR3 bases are TGCAGCGTTGTATCGGGAAACACCATATATTTT.

The DNA for the CDR3 is TGCAGTGCTAGAGATCGGACAGCTGGCTCACCCCTCCACTTT. Residues: CSARDRTAGSPLHF. The chain joins TRBV20-1 to TRBJ1-6; D possibly corresponds to TRBD1 (6 bases). The CDR3 extends over 14 amino acids. Germline V gene sequence: CDR1 DFQATT, CDR2 SNEGSKA (reference sequence). V was trimmed by 0 bases and J by 10 bases, leaving 13 bases between them.